Ten or more counts support the clone carrying this T cell receptor beta chain. Time point specified: newly diagnosed GD, antithyroid drugs for less than 3 months. Construction of the TCR library relied on RNA isolated from PBMCs. The data originate from a study of regulatory T cells in long-lasting Graves disease. Both iRepertoire HTBI primers and Arm-PCR of CDR3 regions were used to build the TCR beta libraries. TCRdb re-called the multiplex PCR reads with MiXCR, one entry per CDR3 protein. This sample has under 300,000 distinct CDR3 sequences, with around 20% found just once. Germline lookup yields CDR1 SGHVS and CDR2 FQNEAQ. This CDR3 comprises 16 residues. The ends lost 0 bases at V and 0 bases at J; junction bases unmatched: 5.

V usage is TRBV7-8 and J usage is TRBJ2-7, with 7 bases fitting TRBD2. The specimen comprised peripheral blood mononuclear cells (PBMCs), sampled at new diagnosis, from a patient treated with antithyroid drugs. The clonotype comes from a female donor with Graves disease. The CDR3 bases are TGTGCCAGCAGCTTAGCGGGTAGCGGGTTCTCCTACGAGCAGTACTTC. This codes for CASSLAGSGFSYEQYF.